The text below deals with one TCR beta chain. Its antigen is not known. This sample is part of a study of cytomegalovirus exposure and HLA in healthy donors. Regarding the study as a whole: In a later analysis, V- and J-gene trimming of beta chains associated with a DCLRE1C missense variant, replicated independently. Exclusion as indistinguishable affected some V segments, including TRBV6-2 and TRBV6-3. Later on, an analysis tied approximately 17,000 TCR beta sequences to HLA alleles at 0.05 false discovery rate. Specific recognition of CMV antigens was confirmed in vitro for three chains (all CMV-associated).

The ends were cut back, 6 bases at V and 2 bases at J, with 11 bases in the middle. Germline V gives CDR1 SEHNR, CDR2 FQNEAQ (reference sequence). CDR3 length: 15 residues. PCR amplification relied on 60 Vbeta primers (plus 13 Jbeta primers). TCRdb's table, derived via immunoSEQ multiplex PCR, lists solely in-frame clones and lacks some. The table records 210,000 or so clones, 80% to 90% of them present only once. Sequencing was done on a sample of PBMCs. The receptor was isolated from a girl aged 2 to 9 in good health and CMV-seronegative. The chain has TRBV7-9 and TRBJ1-6, with a possible D match to TRBD1 (6 bases). CDR3 region: CASRPTGTYNSPLHF. As DNA, the CDR3 is TGTGCCAGCAGACCGACAGGAACCTATAATTCACCCCTCCACTTT.